Sequencing of this T cell receptor (beta chain) was carried out in a study of breast tumors, draining lymph nodes, adjacent tissues. Study outcomes and limitations: Most tumor T cells seemingly derive from lymph node, then expand in tumor. Tumors had less TCR diversity than lymph nodes, more than nontumor tissue.

Germline V lookup: CDR1 SEHNR, CDR2 FQNEAQ (reference sequence). Trimming took off 0 bases at V and 4 bases at J, with 7 bases between the two ends. The CDR3 covers 13 residues. As for this clonotype: Its antigen is still unknown.

TCRdb passed the multiplex PCR reads through MiXCR, listing each CDR3 protein once. Of over 10,000 distinct CDR3 sequences detected, under 40% appear once; the ten largest clones hold approximately 14%. J is TRBJ2-7 and V is TRBV7-9, with a weak D call TRBD1 (5 bases). The clonotype originates from a female donor with breast cancer. Some clones in this sample may be carry-over from other donors' samples. The sequenced sample was breast tumor tissue. As DNA, the CDR3 is TGTGCCAGCAGCTTAGCTCAGGGTTACGAGCAGTACTTC. Translating it yields CASSLAQGYEQYF.